Below are 28 T cell receptor beta chains sequenced from a single sample in a study of vaccination effects on CD4 cells after COVID-19. Antigen-specific CD4+ T cell clonotypes were called by their expansion after viral peptide-pool culture in ViraFEST. Having been cultured for around ten days, the cells underwent CD4+ T cell isolation. Vaccination of participants consisted of two doses of either the BNT162b2 or mRNA-1273 vaccine. These TCRs' antigens remain unknown. TCRdb's copy holds only in-frame clones and misses some; the assay was immunoSEQ multiplex PCR. The sample has 25,000 to 30,000 clones, over 70% seen once. Sequenced material: CD4+ T cells from PBMCs cultured with HCoV-NL63 spike peptides, taken after COVID-19 vaccination. The source of these receptors is a human donor who received a COVID-19 vaccine.

The chain is built from TRBV19 and TRBJ2-2; maybe TRBD1 (5 bases). This CDR3 has 14 residues. V dropped 6 bases and J dropped 2 bases, with 10 bases sitting between them. Germline lookup yields CDR1 LNHDA and CDR2 SQIVND (reference sequence). In DNA, the CDR3 is TGTGCCAGTAGCCAGGGTGGAAACACCGGGGAGCTGTTTTTT. Protein: CASSQGGNTGELFF.

The rearrangement joins TRBV2 to TRBJ1-2, with 10 bases fitting TRBD1. Trimming took 3 bases from V and 6 from J; bases not matched to a gene: 4. The CDR3 runs 14 residues. The germline V gene has CDR1 SNHLY and CDR2 FYNNEI. The CDR3 DNA reads TGTGCCAGCAGTGAGAGACAGGGGGCGAATGGCTACACCTTC. It encodes CASSERQGANGYTF. The complete variable domain, with remaining parts taken from reference TRBV2 and TRBJ1-2, reads EPEVTQTPSHQVTQMGQEVILRCVPISNHLYFYWYRQILGQKVEFLVSFYNNEISEKSEIFDDQFSVERPDGSNFTLKIRSTKLEDSAMYFCASSERQGANGYTFGSGTRLTVV.

The table lists this clone with a count of one. This chain uses TRBV7-2 with TRBJ2-7; the D is unclear. Per the germline V gene, CDR1 is SGHTA and CDR2 is FQGNSA. V dropped 0 bases and J dropped 1 base, with 10 bases sitting between them. This CDR3 is 15 amino acids long. The CDR3 loop is CASSLASLQSYEQYF. The CDR3 DNA sequence: TGTGCCAGCAGCTTAGCCTCGCTGCAGTCCTACGAGCAGTACTTC.

This clone occurred once. This chain uses TRBV20-1 with TRBJ2-7; perhaps TRBD2 as D (6 bases). The V end was cut by 5 bases, the J end by 3 bases, with 8 bases between. CDR1 is DFQATT and CDR2 is SNEGSKA in the germline V gene (reference sequence). This CDR3 spans 11 amino acids. In DNA form, the CDR3 reads TGCAGTGCTTGGGGGGTCTACGAGCAGTACTTC. It encodes CSAWGVYEQYF.

The CDR3 nucleotides are TGTGCCAGCAGCTTAGAGGAACGACTAGTCGGCTACGAGCAGTACTTC. Amino acids: CASSLEERLVGYEQYF. The chain links TRBV7-9 to TRBJ2-7, with TRBD2 as a possible D gene (6 bases). Germline V gives CDR1 SEHNR, CDR2 FQNEAQ (reference sequence). There are 16 residues in the CDR3. V lost 1 base, J lost 3 bases, and 16 bases lay in between.

A few counts support this clone. This chain joins TRBV5-4 and TRBJ1-1, with D possibly TRBD1 on 5 matching bases. The CDR3 is 14 residues long. V was shortened by 0 bases and J by 5 bases, with 11 bases between the two germline ends. The germline CDR1 and CDR2 sequences are SGHNT and YYREEE (reference sequence). As DNA, the CDR3 is TGTGCCAGCAGCTTGGCGCGTGGGACGACTGAAGCTTTCTTT. Protein sequence: CASSLARGTTEAFF.

Only one count was recorded for this clone. This sequence joins TRBV7-2 and TRBJ2-7; 8 nucleotides line up with TRBD2. The CDR3 is 16 residues long. Germline V gene lookup returns CDR1 SGHTA and CDR2 FQGNSA. V lost 7 bases and J lost 2; bases outside the gene matches: 13. CDR3 sequence: CASTDMTSAEAYEQYF. DNA of the CDR3: TGTGCCAGCACCGACATGACTAGCGCTGAGGCCTACGAGCAGTACTTC. The full variable domain, rest sourced from reference TRBV7-2 and TRBJ2-7, is GAGVSQSPSNKVTEKGKDVELRCDPISGHTALYWYRQSLGQGLEFLIYFQGNSAPDKSGLPSDRFSAERTGGSVSTLTIQRTQQEDSAVYLCASTDMTSAEAYEQYFGPGTRLTVT.

This sequence joins TRBV12-5 and TRBJ2-1; 7 bases are shared with TRBD1. The germline V gene encodes CDR1 LGHNT and CDR2 FRNRAP. V trimming: 6 bases; J trimming: 10 bases; junction bases outside the gene matches: 6. The CDR3 totals 12 residues. As DNA, the CDR3 is TGTGCTAGTGGCAACCCGGACAGGGAGCAGTTCTTC. Translation gives CASGNPDREQFF.

The V and J genes are TRBV9 and TRBJ1-1; 7 bases are a match to TRBD1. The junction had 5 bases not matched to a gene; V was cut back by 4 bases and J by 2 bases. The CDR3 extends over 14 amino acids. Germline loops: CDR1 SGDLS, CDR2 YYNGEE. CDR3 in amino acids: CASSQRQGNTEAFF. CDR3 in DNA: TGTGCCAGCAGCCAACGACAGGGTAACACTGAAGCTTTCTTT.

Within the sample, this clone is medium-sized. This rearrangement joins TRBV5-1 to TRBJ2-7; a weak D match, TRBD1 (6 bases). The V gene lost 4 bases and the J gene lost 2 bases, with 13 bases spanning the gap. The CDR3 totals 14 residues. Germline values: CDR1 SGHRS, CDR2 YFSETQ. This CDR3 is CASSGDTHTYEQYF. CDR3 DNA: TGCGCCAGCAGCGGGGACACTCATACCTACGAGCAGTACTTC.

This clone was seen only once. The V gene is TRBV3-1 (or the pseudogene TRBV3-2), the J gene TRBJ1-1; TRBD1 matches at 8 bases. CDR1 LGHDT and CDR2 YNNKEL come from the germline V gene (reference sequence). With V trimmed by 2 bases and J by 3 bases, 2 bases remained unmatched. CDR3 length equals 14 residues. CDR3 DNA: TGTGCCAGCAGCCAACAACAGGGGGACACTGAAGCTTTCTTT. Translating it yields CASSQQQGDTEAFF.

The chain uses TRBV6-4 and TRBJ2-1, with TRBD2 as a possible D gene (6 bases). The V gene's germline CDR1 is MRHNA and CDR2 SNTAGT. V lost 3 bases and J lost 4, with 16 bases in between. The CDR3 spans 16 residues. The CDR3: CASSEQAGYPYNEQFF. The CDR3 DNA is TGTGCCAGCAGTGAGCAGGCGGGGTACCCTTACAATGAGCAGTTCTTC.

The chain carries TRBV4-1 and TRBJ1-4; possible D gene TRBD1, 6 bases. Trimming took off 1 base at V and 7 bases at J, with 16 bases between the two ends. This CDR3 spans 16 amino acids. CDR1 MGHRA and CDR2 YSYEKL come from the germline V gene. Written as DNA, the CDR3 is TGCGCCAGCAGCCAAGTCCTACAGGGTTACTCTGAAAAACTGTTTTTT. It encodes CASSQVLQGYSEKLFF.

The chain employs TRBV7-8 and TRBJ2-5; D gene ambiguous. The CDR3 extends over 15 amino acids. Germline values: CDR1 SGHVS, CDR2 FQNEAQ. The ends were cut back, 1 base at V and 2 bases at J, with 11 bases in the middle. CDR3 DNA: TGTGCCAGCAGCTTAGGGGGTCCTAGGCAAGAGACCCAGTACTTC. Translated: CASSLGGPRQETQYF.

The chain joins TRBV5-4 to TRBJ1-1; TRBD1 matches 8 bases. Looked up from germline, CDR1 is SGHNT and CDR2 is YYREEE (reference sequence). The CDR3 has 14 amino acids. V gave up 4 bases and J gave up 4 bases; unmatched junction bases: 6. The CDR3 loop reads CASSIGQGGTEAFF. The CDR3, as DNA: TGTGCCAGCAGCATAGGACAGGGAGGCACTGAAGCTTTCTTT.

The J gene is TRBJ2-5, the V gene TRBV12-5; D perhaps matches TRBD2 (6 bases). The V gene lost 5 bases and the J gene lost 5 bases, with 15 bases spanning the gap. The CDR3 has 14 residues. CDR1 is LGHNT and CDR2 is FRNRAP in the germline V gene. CDR3 sequence: CASGPGQRGETQYF. Here the CDR3 DNA reads TGTGCTAGTGGTCCCGGCCAACGGGGGGAGACCCAGTACTTC.

The genes are TRBV29-1 and TRBJ1-2; 7 bases line up with TRBD1. The CDR3 sequence is 14 residues long. The V and J ends lost 7 bases and 3 bases, in that order; junction bases with no gene match: 11. Germline CDR1 and CDR2: SQVTM and ANQGSEA. The CDR3 here is CSAPLGGGHYGYTF. The CDR3 DNA is TGCAGCGCGCCCTTGGGAGGGGGCCACTATGGCTACACCTTC.

This rearrangement joins TRBV4-1 to TRBJ1-1; D is unresolved. CDR1 is MGHRA and CDR2 is YSYEKL in the germline V gene. This CDR3 has 11 residues. The ends were cut back, 4 bases at V and 6 bases at J, with 6 bases in the middle. CDR3 residues: CASSRAAEAFF. CDR3 in DNA: TGCGCCAGCAGCCGGGCAGCTGAAGCTTTCTTT.

The V gene is TRBV5-1, the J gene TRBJ2-1; 7 bases line up with TRBD1. V was clipped by 2 bases and J by 1 base; unmatched bases: 15. The V gene's germline CDR1 is SGHRS and CDR2 YFSETQ. The CDR3 is made up of 19 amino acids. In nucleotides, the CDR3 is TGCGCCAGCAGCTTCCAACCCGGGACAGAGACGGGATCCTACAATGAGCAGTTCTTC. Amino acids: CASSFQPGTETGSYNEQFF.

In this sample, this clone is large (0.1 to 1%). The chain couples TRBV5-1 to TRBJ2-3, with 12 bases lining up with TRBD2. This CDR3 has 20 residues. With V trimmed by 4 bases and J by 2 bases, 17 bases remained unmatched. In germline, CDR1 is SGHRS, CDR2 YFSETQ. CDR3 nucleotide sequence: TGCGCCAGCAGCCTCGACGGGTTTACTAGCGGGAGGACAACCACAGATACGCAGTATTTT. This translates into CASSLDGFTSGRTTTDTQYF.

The V and J genes are TRBV5-1 and TRBJ1-6; the match to TRBD1 covers 9 bases. The CDR3 is 17 amino acids. Germline CDR1 and CDR2: SGHRS and YFSETQ. Trimming at V came to 3 bases and at J to 4 bases, leaving 8 bases not matched to a gene. The CDR3, as DNA: TGCGCCAGCAGCTGGGACAGGGTTACTCGGTATAATTCACCCCTCCACTTT. Its translation: CASSWDRVTRYNSPLHF.

CDR3 nucleotides: TGTGCCAGCTCACAACTTGGCCGCCCTTACGAGCAGTACTTC. The encoded protein is CASSQLGRPYEQYF. The gene calls are TRBV18 and TRBJ2-7; D is unresolved. Germline CDR1 and CDR2: KGHSH and LQKENI. Trimming left V 4 bases short and J 4 bases short, with 14 bases between. The CDR3 length is 14 residues.

The rearrangement links TRBV5-8 to TRBJ2-1, with D perhaps TRBD1 (6 bases). The CDR3 extends over 14 amino acids. Germline V CDR1 and CDR2: SGHTS, YDEGEE. V was pared by 2 bases and J by 3 bases, with 9 bases between. CDR3 residues: CASSLQDSYNEQFF. The CDR3 region has the DNA TGTGCCAGCAGCTTACAGGACAGCTACAATGAGCAGTTCTTC.

The rearrangement uses TRBV19 and TRBJ1-3; D gene uncertain. This CDR3 has 14 residues. Per the germline V gene, CDR1 is LNHDA and CDR2 is SQIVND (reference sequence). The V end lost 3 bases, the J end lost 0 bases, and 6 bases lay between the germline ends. The DNA for the CDR3 is TGTGCCAGTAGTATTTTTCCCTCTGGAAACACCATATATTTT. Amino acid sequence: CASSIFPSGNTIYF.

The rearrangement joins TRBV3-1 (or the pseudogene TRBV3-2) to TRBJ1-4; D is unresolved. With 1 base removed from V and 7 bases from J, the gap between germline ends came to 7 bases. The CDR3 consists of 13 residues. Germline V gives CDR1 LGHDT, CDR2 YNNKEL (reference sequence). The CDR3 bases are TGTGCCAGCAGCCAAGGGGGTGCTGAAAAACTGTTTTTT. Translated, it gives CASSQGGAEKLFF.

V gene TRBV6-5 combines with J gene TRBJ2-1; weak D call: TRBD2 (5 bases). The germline V gene has CDR1 MNHEY and CDR2 SVGAGI. The V end lost 5 bases, the J end lost 5 bases, and 13 bases lay between the germline ends. The CDR3 has 14 amino acids. The DNA for the CDR3 is TGTGCCAGCAGTCCCCTCACTAGACACAATGAGCAGTTCTTC. Translation gives CASSPLTRHNEQFF.

This clone was recorded only once. The chain links TRBV4-1 to TRBJ1-4; no definite D call. CDR3 length: 16 residues. Per the germline V gene, CDR1 is MGHRA and CDR2 is YSYEKL. Trimming cost V 1 base and J 8 bases, with 17 bases left between them. The CDR3 nucleotides read TGCGCCAGCAGCCAAGTAGCGTTAGGGTTTAACGAAAAACTGTTTTTT. This encodes CASSQVALGFNEKLFF.

J is TRBJ2-1 and V is TRBV19; 9 bases line up with TRBD2. This CDR3 is 16 amino acids long. Germline assignment: CDR1 LNHDA and CDR2 SQIVND (reference sequence). After removal of 3 bases from V and 9 bases from J, the junction contained 12 bases not matched to a gene. The CDR3 DNA sequence: TGTGCCAGTAGTATGGGGCGGGAGGGCCTGGGCGGTGAGCAGTTCTTC. Translation gives CASSMGREGLGGEQFF.